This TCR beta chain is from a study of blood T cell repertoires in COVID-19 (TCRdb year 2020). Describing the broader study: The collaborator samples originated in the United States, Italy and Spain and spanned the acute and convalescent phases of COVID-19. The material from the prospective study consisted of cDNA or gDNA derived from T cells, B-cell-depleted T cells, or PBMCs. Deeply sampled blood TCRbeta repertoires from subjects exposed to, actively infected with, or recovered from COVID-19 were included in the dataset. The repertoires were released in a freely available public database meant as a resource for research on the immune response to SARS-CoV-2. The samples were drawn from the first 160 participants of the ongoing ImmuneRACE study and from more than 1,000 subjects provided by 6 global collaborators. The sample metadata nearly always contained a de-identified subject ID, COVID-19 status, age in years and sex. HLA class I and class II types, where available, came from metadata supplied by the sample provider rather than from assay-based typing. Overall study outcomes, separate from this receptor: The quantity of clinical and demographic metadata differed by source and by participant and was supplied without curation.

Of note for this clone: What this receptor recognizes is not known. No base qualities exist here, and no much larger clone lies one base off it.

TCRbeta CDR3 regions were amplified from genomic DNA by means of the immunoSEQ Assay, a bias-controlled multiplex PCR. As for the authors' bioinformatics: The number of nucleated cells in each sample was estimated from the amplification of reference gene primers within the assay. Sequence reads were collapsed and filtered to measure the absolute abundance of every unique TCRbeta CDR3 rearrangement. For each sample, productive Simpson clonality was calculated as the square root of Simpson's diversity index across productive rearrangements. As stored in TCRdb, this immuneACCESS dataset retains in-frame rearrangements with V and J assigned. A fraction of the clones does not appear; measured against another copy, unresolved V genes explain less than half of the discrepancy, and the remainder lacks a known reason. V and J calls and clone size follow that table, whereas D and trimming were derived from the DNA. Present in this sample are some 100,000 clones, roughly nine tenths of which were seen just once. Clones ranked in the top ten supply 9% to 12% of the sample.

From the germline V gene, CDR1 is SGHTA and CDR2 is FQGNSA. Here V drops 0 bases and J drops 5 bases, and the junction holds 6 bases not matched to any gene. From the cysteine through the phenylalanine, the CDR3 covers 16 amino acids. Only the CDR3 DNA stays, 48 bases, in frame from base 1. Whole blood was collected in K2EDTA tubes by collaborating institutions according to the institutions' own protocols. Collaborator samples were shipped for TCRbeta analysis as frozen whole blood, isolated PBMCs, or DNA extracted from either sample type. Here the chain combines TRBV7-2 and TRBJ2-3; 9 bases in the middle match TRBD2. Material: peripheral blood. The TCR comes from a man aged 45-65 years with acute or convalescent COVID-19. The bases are TGTGCCAGCAGCTTAGCGGTAGCGGGAGACGTAGATACGCAGTATTTT. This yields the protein CASSLAVAGDVDTQYF.